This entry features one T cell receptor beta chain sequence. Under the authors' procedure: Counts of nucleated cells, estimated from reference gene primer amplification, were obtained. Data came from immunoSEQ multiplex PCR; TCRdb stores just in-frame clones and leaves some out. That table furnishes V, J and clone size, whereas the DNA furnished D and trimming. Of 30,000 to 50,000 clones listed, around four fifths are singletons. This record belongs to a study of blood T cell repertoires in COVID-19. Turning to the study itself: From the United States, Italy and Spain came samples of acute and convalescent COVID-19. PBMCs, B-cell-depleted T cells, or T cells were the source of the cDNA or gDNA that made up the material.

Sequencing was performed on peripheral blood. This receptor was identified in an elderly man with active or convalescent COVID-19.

The CDR3 sequence: CASSTFPLGAENTEAFF. The CDR3 bases are TGTGCCAGCAGCACGTTTCCCTTAGGGGCTGAGAACACTGAAGCTTTCTTT. V usage is TRBV7-3 and J usage is TRBJ1-1; maybe TRBD1 (5 bases). Germline CDR1 reads SGHTA; CDR2 reads FQGTGA. Deletions cut 5 bases from V and 1 base from J, with 20 bases between. The CDR3 extends over 17 amino acids.